The clone carrying this T cell receptor beta chain was observed many times. The CDR3 runs 18 residues. Germline assignment: CDR1 DFQATT and CDR2 SNEGSKA (reference sequence). V lost 5 bases and J lost 2; bases outside the gene matches: 15. The data originate from a study of blood T cells in healthy people across ages. PCR was performed a second time for about 6 to 12 cycles using a sample-barcoded 5' primer and a J-beta primer mix. TCRdb reanalysed the 5' RACE reads using MiXCR and keeps one entry per CDR3 protein. The sample contains approximately 810,000 distinct CDR3 sequences, roughly 26% of which appear only once.

The genes are TRBV20-1 and TRBJ1-2; 12 bases are shared with TRBD1. The sequence derives from a woman aged 80 or over in good health. The sequenced sample was blood. The CDR3 loop is CSAQIPRDRGRRNYGYTF. CDR3 in DNA: TGCAGTGCTCAAATACCCCGGGACAGGGGGCGCCGGAACTATGGCTACACCTTC.